The table lists the clone carrying this T cell receptor beta chain with many counts. What it recognizes is unknown. The germline gives CDR1 KGHSH, CDR2 LQKENI. V was cut by 0 bases and J by 2 bases, with 11 bases left in between. The length of the CDR3 is 15 residues. This sample stems from a study of T cells in Graves' hyperthyroidism and ophthalmopathy. Regarding the study as a whole: Ophthalmopathy was predicted by the model a median of about six months ahead of onset.

TCR beta CDR3 sequences were amplified from RNA transcripts. During a first-round RT-PCR of the TCR CDR3, the HTBI primer set was used. TCRdb reprocessed the multiplex PCR reads with MiXCR, giving one entry per CDR3 protein. The sample consists of about 720,000 distinct CDR3 sequences, less than 20% of them appearing once. The sample was blood. This TCR derives from a man aged 18-30 years with Graves' hyperthyroidism. The chain joins TRBV18 to TRBJ2-7; D perhaps matches TRBD1 (6 bases). The chain's CDR3 is CASSPPTGHPYEQYF. The CDR3 bases are TGTGCCAGCTCACCACCGACAGGACACCCCTACGAGCAGTACTTC.